This TCR beta chain derives from a study of cytomegalovirus exposure and HLA in healthy donors. Those who donated were healthy bone marrow donors. CDR3 length equals 13 residues. V was clipped by 8 bases and J by 4 bases, with 11 bases between them. In germline, CDR1 is ENHRY, CDR2 SYGVKD. For this clone: Its antigen is currently unknown.

General study results and limits: Later work associated roughly 15,000 TCR beta sequences with HLA alleles at 0.05 false discovery rate.

The PCR used 60 Vbeta and 13 Jbeta primers. The data were produced by immunoSEQ multiplex PCR, yet TCRdb's version contains in-frame clones alone and is incomplete. In the table there are 190,000 or so clones, about four fifths of which are singletons. V is TRBV10-3 and J is TRBJ1-4; unclear D gene. The receptor comes from a girl aged 10-17 years in good health and CMV-seropositive. Input material: PBMCs. Here the CDR3 reads CAICGGLNEKLFF. The CDR3 DNA reads as TGTGCCATCTGTGGCGGACTTAATGAAAAACTGTTTTTT.